The TCR beta chain under discussion was sequenced for a study of T cell clonality in common variable immunodeficiency. General study results and limits: Common variable immunodeficiency TCR beta sequences reportedly had fewer deletions and N-nucleotide insertions.

This CDR3 is built from 14 residues. The germline gives CDR1 SGHTA, CDR2 FQGNSA. Germline trimming cut 3 bases from V and 1 base from J; bases unmatched to any gene: 2. Libraries were prepared by immunoSEQ multiplex PCR; TCRdb keeps only in-frame clonotypes and omits some of them. The sample includes tens of thousands of clones, none of them occurring once. This clone was detected many times. Its antigen is unknown. The sequenced fragment ends 3 residues before the CDR3 boundary, so the rest is inferred from the germline J gene. J is TRBJ2-5 and V is TRBV7-2; TRBD2 aligns across 7 bases. The sequence was obtained from a person aged 18 to 69 in good health. Sequencing was done on a sample of peripheral blood mononuclear cells. The covered CDR3 bases are TGTGCCAGCAGCTTGGGACTAAGCCAAGAGACC. This encodes CASSLGLSQET. The CDR3 as a whole reads CASSLGLSQETQYF.